These 14 T cell receptor beta chains were sequenced from one sample in a study of cytomegalovirus exposure and HLA in healthy donors. The method was immunoSEQ multiplex PCR; TCRdb's version includes in-frame clones alone and lacks a portion of them. This sample has 120,000 or so clones, with approximately 89% found just once. Source material: PBMCs. The receptor set was obtained from a young man in good health and CMV-seronegative.

The chain joins TRBV6-1 to TRBJ2-1, with TRBD2 identical over 9 bases. The CDR3 loop spans 18 amino acids. V dropped 2 bases and J dropped 5; count of bases not matched to a gene: 13. Germline V gives CDR1 MNHNS, CDR2 SASEGT. CDR3 protein: CASSESLVVAGANNEQFF. The DNA for the CDR3 is TGTGCCAGCAGTGAAAGCTTAGTGGTAGCGGGAGCGAACAATGAGCAGTTCTTC.

The chain joins TRBV7-9 to TRBJ2-7, with D perhaps matching TRBD1 (7 bases). Germline values: CDR1 SEHNR, CDR2 FQNEAQ (reference sequence). The CDR3 contains 16 residues. V lost 7 bases and J 2 bases, leaving 21 bases between the germline ends. The CDR3 loop reads CASTDRAGTATYEQYF. The CDR3 DNA reads TGTGCCAGCACCGACCGGGCGGGGACAGCTACCTACGAGCAGTACTTC.

The chain combines TRBV7-2 with TRBJ1-6; 7 bases align to TRBD1. This CDR3 comprises 15 residues. After removal of 1 base from V and 10 bases from J, the junction contained 7 bases not matched to a gene. The germline V gene encodes CDR1 SGHTA and CDR2 FQGNSA. The CDR3 here is CASSLGQGSGSPLHF. CDR3 in DNA: TGTGCCAGCAGCTTAGGACAGGGTAGTGGGTCACCCCTCCACTTT.

The rearrangement links TRBV4-3 to TRBJ2-1; D perhaps matches TRBD2 (6 bases). CDR1 is LGHNA and CDR2 is YSLEER in the germline V gene. The CDR3 contains 15 residues. V lost 0 bases and J lost 7, with 13 bases in between. The CDR3 nucleotides read TGCGCCAGCAGCCAAGAAGGTGGAGGGGTTAATGAGCAGTTCTTC. It codes for CASSQEGGGVNEQFF.

The chain combines TRBV2 with TRBJ2-7; 13 bases match TRBD2. The V gene's germline CDR1 is SNHLY and CDR2 FYNNEI. V lost 6 bases to trimming and J lost 1 base; unmatched junction nucleotides: 9. The CDR3 has 17 amino acids. CDR3 coding DNA: TGTGCCAGCAGACTCCGGACTAGCGGGAGTAATTCCTACGAGCAGTACTTC. Translated: CASRLRTSGSNSYEQYF.

The chain recombines TRBV27 with TRBJ2-3; D perhaps matches TRBD1 (5 bases). This CDR3 is 14 amino acids long. Germline V gene sequence: CDR1 MNHEY, CDR2 SMNVEV (reference sequence). Trimming left V 5 bases short and J 5 bases short, with 14 bases between. The CDR3 is CASSDGRARDTQYF. DNA for the CDR3: TGTGCCAGCAGTGATGGCAGGGCGAGAGATACGCAGTATTTT.

The chain has TRBV19 and TRBJ1-5; 10 nucleotides align to TRBD1. The J segment lost 4 bases and the V segment lost 9 bases, leaving 6 bases of the junction unmatched. Germline V CDR1 and CDR2: LNHDA, SQIVND (reference sequence). This CDR3 spans 14 amino acids. The CDR3 coding sequence is TGTGCCAGCTTCGACAGGGGGCGGAATCAGCCCCAGCATTTT. This gives the protein CASFDRGRNQPQHF.

The chain joins TRBV9 to TRBJ1-2; the match to TRBD1 covers 7 bases. The V gene end was trimmed by 3 bases and the J gene end by 0 bases; junction bases not matched to a gene: 17. The CDR3 contains 19 residues. The germline V gene has CDR1 SGDLS and CDR2 YYNGEE. The CDR3 region is CASSGARGGGRFTNYGYTF. CDR3 sequence (DNA): TGTGCCAGCAGCGGCGCTAGAGGAGGGGGCCGCTTTACTAACTATGGCTACACCTTC.

The chain is built from TRBV6-1 and TRBJ1-2, with D possibly TRBD1 on 5 matching bases. The CDR3 spans 13 residues. Trimming took 4 bases from V and 5 from J, leaving 11 bases between them. Germline lookup yields CDR1 MNHNS and CDR2 SASEGT. The CDR3 region is CASSGQSFYGYTF. CDR3 DNA sequence: TGTGCCAGCAGTGGACAGAGTTTTTATGGCTACACCTTC.

The chain uses TRBV7-2 and TRBJ2-5; D is uncertain. Deletions cut 3 bases from V and 1 base from J, with 9 bases between. The CDR3 is 14 amino acids. From germline, CDR1 is SGHTA and CDR2 FQGNSA. The CDR3 loop reads CASSFSGAQETQYF. CDR3 in DNA: TGTGCCAGCAGCTTCTCCGGTGCCCAAGAGACCCAGTACTTC. The complete variable domain, with remaining parts taken from reference TRBV7-2 and TRBJ2-5, reads GAGVSQSPSNKVTEKGKDVELRCDPISGHTALYWYRQSLGQGLEFLIYFQGNSAPDKSGLPSDRFSAERTGGSVSTLTIQRTQQEDSAVYLCASSFSGAQETQYFGPGTRLLVL.

V gene TRBV9 combines with J gene TRBJ2-2; the match to TRBD2 covers 9 bases. The CDR3 consists of 15 residues. Losses at the gene ends were 3 bases for V and 7 bases for J; bases not matched to a gene: 7. Per germline, CDR1 SGDLS and CDR2 YYNGEE. The CDR3 nucleotides are TGTGCCAGCAGCGGCCGGCTAGCGGGGATCGGGGAGCTGTTTTTT. As protein: CASSGRLAGIGELFF.

The J gene is TRBJ2-3, the V gene TRBV6-4; D gene ambiguous. V lost 0 bases, J lost 1 base, and 5 bases lay in between. CDR3 length equals 14 residues. Germline-derived CDR1 and CDR2 are MRHNA and SNTAGT. CDR3: CASSDSPGTDTQYF. In DNA, the CDR3 is TGTGCCAGCAGTGACTCCCCAGGCACAGATACGCAGTATTTT.

The rearrangement links TRBV6-4 to TRBJ2-3, with D tentatively TRBD2 (6 bases). Germline CDR1 reads MRHNA; CDR2 reads SNTAGT. The CDR3 runs 16 residues. V shed 0 bases and J shed 0 bases, with 10 bases lying between them. In DNA, the CDR3 is TGTGCCAGCAGTGACTCTTGGGGACTCAGCACAGATACGCAGTATTTT. Its protein product is CASSDSWGLSTDTQYF.

This clone was observed once. J is TRBJ2-7 and V is TRBV5-6; D not certain. Trimming left V 1 base short and J 0 bases short, with 8 bases between. The CDR3 is 14 residues long. Germline V gene sequence: CDR1 SGHDT, CDR2 YYEEEE. CDR3 sequence reads: CASSLFLSSYEQYF. CDR3 nucleotide sequence: TGTGCCAGCAGCTTGTTTTTGAGCTCCTACGAGCAGTACTTC.